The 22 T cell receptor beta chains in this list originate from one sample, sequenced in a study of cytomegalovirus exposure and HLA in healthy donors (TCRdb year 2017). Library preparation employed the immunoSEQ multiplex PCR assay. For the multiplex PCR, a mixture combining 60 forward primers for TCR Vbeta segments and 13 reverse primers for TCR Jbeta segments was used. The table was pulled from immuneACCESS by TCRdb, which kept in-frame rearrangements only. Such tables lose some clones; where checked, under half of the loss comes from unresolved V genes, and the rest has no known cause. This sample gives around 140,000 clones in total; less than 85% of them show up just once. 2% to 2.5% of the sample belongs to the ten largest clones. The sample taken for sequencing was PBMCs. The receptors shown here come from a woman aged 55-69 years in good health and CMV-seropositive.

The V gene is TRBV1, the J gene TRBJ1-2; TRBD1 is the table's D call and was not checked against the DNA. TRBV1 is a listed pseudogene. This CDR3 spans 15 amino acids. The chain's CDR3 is CTSCDRVDSSYGYTF. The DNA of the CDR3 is TGCACCAGCTGTGACAGGGTAGATTCAAGTTATGGCTACACCTTC.

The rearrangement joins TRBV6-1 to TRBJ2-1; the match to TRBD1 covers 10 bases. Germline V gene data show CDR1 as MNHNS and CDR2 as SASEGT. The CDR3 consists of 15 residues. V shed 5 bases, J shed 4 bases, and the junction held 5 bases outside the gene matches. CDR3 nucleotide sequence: TGTGCCAGCAGTCTTCGGACAGGGGGGTACAATGAGCAGTTCTTC. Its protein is CASSLRTGGYNEQFF.

In DNA, the CDR3 is TGTGCCAGCAGTTCGAGGACTAGCGGGATGAGGTTCTTC. Protein product: CASSSRTSGMRFF. The rearrangement uses TRBV6-5 and TRBJ2-1, with 12 nucleotides matching TRBD2. The junction had 7 bases not matched to a gene; V was cut back by 4 bases and J by 15 bases. The CDR3 consists of 13 residues. Germline CDR1 reads MNHEY; CDR2 reads SVGAGI.

The CDR3 DNA is TGTGCCAGCAGTTACGGGCTTAAGAGTCGGAACACTGAAGCTTTCTTT. Its translation is CASSYGLKSRNTEAFF. The rearrangement joins TRBV6-5 to TRBJ1-1; D is ambiguous. The V gene's germline CDR1 is MNHEY and CDR2 SVGAGI. The CDR3 has 16 amino acids. Trimming removed 2 bases from V and 1 base from J, with 14 bases in between.

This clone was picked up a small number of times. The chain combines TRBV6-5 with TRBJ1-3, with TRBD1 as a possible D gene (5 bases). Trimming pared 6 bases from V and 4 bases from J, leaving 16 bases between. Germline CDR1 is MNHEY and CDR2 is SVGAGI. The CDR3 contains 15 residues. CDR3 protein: CASSRGVKGGNTIYF. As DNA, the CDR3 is TGTGCCAGCAGCCGGGGGGTCAAAGGGGGAAACACCATATATTTT.

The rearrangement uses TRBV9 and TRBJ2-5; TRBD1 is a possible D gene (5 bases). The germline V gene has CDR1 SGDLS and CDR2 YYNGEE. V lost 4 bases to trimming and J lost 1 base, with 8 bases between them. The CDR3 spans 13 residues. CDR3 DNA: TGTGCCAGCAGCAGGGGTATCCAAGAGACCCAGTACTTC. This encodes CASSRGIQETQYF.

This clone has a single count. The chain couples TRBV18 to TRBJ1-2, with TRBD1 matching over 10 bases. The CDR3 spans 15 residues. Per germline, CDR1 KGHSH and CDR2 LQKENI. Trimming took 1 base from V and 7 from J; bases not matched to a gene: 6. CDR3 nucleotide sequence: TGTGCCAGCTCACCACAGGACAGGGGGAACGCTGGCTACACCTTC. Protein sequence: CASSPQDRGNAGYTF.

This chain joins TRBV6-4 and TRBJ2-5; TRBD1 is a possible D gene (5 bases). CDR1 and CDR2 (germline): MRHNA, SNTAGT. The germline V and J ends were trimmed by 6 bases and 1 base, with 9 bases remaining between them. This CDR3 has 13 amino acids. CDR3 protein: CASSRAFQETQYF. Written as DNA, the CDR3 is TGTGCCAGCAGCAGGGCCTTCCAAGAGACCCAGTACTTC.

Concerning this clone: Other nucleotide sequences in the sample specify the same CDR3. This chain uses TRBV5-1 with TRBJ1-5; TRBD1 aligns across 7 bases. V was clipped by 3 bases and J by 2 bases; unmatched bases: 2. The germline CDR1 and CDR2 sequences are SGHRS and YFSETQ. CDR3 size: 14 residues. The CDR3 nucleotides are TGCGCCAGCAGCTCCGGACAGGGCAATCAGCCCCAGCATTTT. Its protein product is CASSSGQGNQPQHF.

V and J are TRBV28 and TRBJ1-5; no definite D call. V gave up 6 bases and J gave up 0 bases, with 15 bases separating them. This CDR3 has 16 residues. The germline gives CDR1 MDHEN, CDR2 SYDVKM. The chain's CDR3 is CASREGSPYSNQPQHF. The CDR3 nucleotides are TGTGCCAGCAGGGAAGGGAGTCCGTATAGCAATCAGCCCCAGCATTTT.

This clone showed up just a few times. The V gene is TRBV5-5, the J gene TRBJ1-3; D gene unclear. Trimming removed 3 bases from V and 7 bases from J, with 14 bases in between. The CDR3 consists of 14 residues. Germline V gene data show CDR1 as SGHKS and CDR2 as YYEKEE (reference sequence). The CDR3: CASSSDIPRNTIYF. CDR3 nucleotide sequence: TGTGCCAGCAGCTCTGACATTCCCCGCAACACCATATATTTT.

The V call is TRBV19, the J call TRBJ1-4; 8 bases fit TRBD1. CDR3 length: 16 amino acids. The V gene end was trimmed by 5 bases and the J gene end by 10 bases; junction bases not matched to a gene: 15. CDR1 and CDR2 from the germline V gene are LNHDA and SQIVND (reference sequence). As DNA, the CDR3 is TGTGCCAGTAGTCACCGTCAGGGGGCCGGCTATGGAAAACTGTTTTTT. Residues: CASSHRQGAGYGKLFF.

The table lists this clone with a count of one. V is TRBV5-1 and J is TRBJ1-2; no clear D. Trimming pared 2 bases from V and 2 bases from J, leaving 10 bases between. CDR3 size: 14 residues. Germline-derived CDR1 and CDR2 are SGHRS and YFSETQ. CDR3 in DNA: TGCGCCAGCAGCTTTGGCTACGGGAACTATGGCTACACCTTC. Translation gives CASSFGYGNYGYTF.

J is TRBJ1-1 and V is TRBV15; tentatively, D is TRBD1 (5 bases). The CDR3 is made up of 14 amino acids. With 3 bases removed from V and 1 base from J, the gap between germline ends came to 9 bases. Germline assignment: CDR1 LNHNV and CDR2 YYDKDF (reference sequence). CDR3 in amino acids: CATSSRERNTEAFF. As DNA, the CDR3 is TGTGCCACCAGCAGCAGGGAAAGGAACACTGAAGCTTTCTTT.

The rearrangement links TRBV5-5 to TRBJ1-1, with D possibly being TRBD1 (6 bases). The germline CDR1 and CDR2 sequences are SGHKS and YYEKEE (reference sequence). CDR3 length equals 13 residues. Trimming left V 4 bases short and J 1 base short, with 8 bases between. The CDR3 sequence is CASSPQGNTEAFF. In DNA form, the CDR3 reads TGTGCCAGCAGCCCACAGGGGAACACTGAAGCTTTCTTT.

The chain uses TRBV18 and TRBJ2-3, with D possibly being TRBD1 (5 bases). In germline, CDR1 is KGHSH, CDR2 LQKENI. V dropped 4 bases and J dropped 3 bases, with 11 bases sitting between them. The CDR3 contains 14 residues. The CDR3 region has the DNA TGTGCCAGCTCACGTAACAGGCTAACAGATACGCAGTATTTT. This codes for CASSRNRLTDTQYF.

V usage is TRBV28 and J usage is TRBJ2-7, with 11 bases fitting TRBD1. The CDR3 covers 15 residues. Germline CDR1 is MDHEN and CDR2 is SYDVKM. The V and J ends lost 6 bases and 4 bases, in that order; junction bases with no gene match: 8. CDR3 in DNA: TGTGCCAGCAGGGGAACCGGGACAGGGGGATACGAGCAGTACTTC. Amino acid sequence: CASRGTGTGGYEQYF.

The CDR3 here is CATSRPGQTYNEQFF. The CDR3 DNA sequence: TGTGCCACCAGCAGACCGGGACAGACCTACAATGAGCAGTTCTTC. This chain links TRBV15 with TRBJ2-1; 7 bases line up with TRBD1. CDR3 length: 15 amino acids. Unmatched junction bases numbered 3, after V lost 2 bases and J lost 2 bases. The germline gives CDR1 LNHNV, CDR2 YYDKDF (reference sequence).

CDR3 DNA: TGTGCCAGCAGCCGGACTGAATTATCCTACGAGCAGTACTTC. Its translation: CASSRTELSYEQYF. V and J are TRBV7-9 and TRBJ2-7, with a weak D call TRBD2 (5 bases). The CDR3 is 14 residues long. V lost 5 bases to trimming and J lost 1 base, with 12 bases between them. Per the germline V gene, CDR1 is SEHNR and CDR2 is FQNEAQ (reference sequence).

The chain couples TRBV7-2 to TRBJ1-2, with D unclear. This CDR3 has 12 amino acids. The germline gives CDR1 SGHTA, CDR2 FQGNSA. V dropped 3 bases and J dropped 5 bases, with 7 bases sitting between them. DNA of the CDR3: TGTGCCAGCAGCTTGGCAGTATATGGCTACACCTTC. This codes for CASSLAVYGYTF.

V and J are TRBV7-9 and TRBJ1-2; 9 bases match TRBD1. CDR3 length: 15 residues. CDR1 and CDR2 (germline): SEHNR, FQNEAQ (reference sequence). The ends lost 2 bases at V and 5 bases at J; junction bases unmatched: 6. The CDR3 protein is CASSLLDRGNYGYTF. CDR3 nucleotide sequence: TGTGCCAGCAGCTTACTGGACAGGGGAAATTATGGCTACACCTTC.

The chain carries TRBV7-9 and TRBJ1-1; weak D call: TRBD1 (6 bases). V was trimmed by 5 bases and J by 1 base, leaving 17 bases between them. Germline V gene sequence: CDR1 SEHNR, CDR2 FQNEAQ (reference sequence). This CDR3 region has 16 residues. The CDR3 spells CASSQEGVGRNTEAFF. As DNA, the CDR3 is TGTGCCAGCAGCCAAGAGGGGGTTGGTAGGAACACTGAAGCTTTCTTT.